This T cell receptor beta chain derives from a study of cytomegalovirus exposure and HLA in healthy donors. Regarding the study as a whole: Researchers reported in a later analysis that a missense DCLRE1C variant was tied to TCR beta V- and J-gene trimming.

The length of the CDR3 is 17 residues. Germline CDR1 reads SGHVS; CDR2 reads FNYEAQ. V shed 5 bases, J shed 9 bases, and the junction held 10 bases outside the gene matches. Details on this clone: Its antigen is unidentified.

With 60 Vbeta and 13 Jbeta primers, the PCR was carried out. Method: immunoSEQ multiplex PCR; TCRdb's copy keeps in-frame clones and lacks some. Here the sample spans 150,000 or so clones, 74% being singletons. The sequence was collected from a man aged 25 to 40 in good health and CMV-seronegative. The source material was PBMCs. This chain uses TRBV7-6 with TRBJ2-1; 16 nucleotides match TRBD2. Here the CDR3 reads CASSPGLAGGPLPEQFF. The DNA of the CDR3 is TGTGCCAGCAGCCCGGGACTAGCGGGGGGGCCTCTCCCTGAGCAGTTCTTC.